These T cell receptor beta chains were read from a single sample in a study of T cell repertoires in cytomegalovirus infection. One entry per CDR3 protein, called by TCRdb with MiXCR from the reads. The sample has around 230,000 distinct CDR3 sequences; 6.5% are singletons. Sequencing used PBMCs. The receptors shown here come from a human donor in good health (CMV status not recorded). Some clones in this sample may be carry-over from other donors' samples. CDR3s include the opening cysteine and the closing phenylalanine or tryptophan. A row's size may be missing; if present it is once, few, many or a size class.

V gene,CDR3 length,clone size,J gene,CDR3 protein
TRBV7-2,13,many,TRBJ2-4,CASSLAYRNIQYF
TRBV20-1,17,few,TRBJ2-7,CSVQRTSGGLRSYEQYF
TRBV7-9,15,.,TRBJ2-7,CASSSTGARAYEQYF
TRBV20-1,15,many,TRBJ2-5,CSARDGTRDPETQYF
TRBV3-1,18,.,TRBJ1-5,CASSQARDSPGSNQPQHF
TRBV7-2,15,many,TRBJ1-4,CASSQGQAYNEKLFF
TRBV27,15,few,TRBJ1-2,CASLSSRDRGYGYTF
TRBV25-1,14,many,TRBJ1-2,CASSVSGTGYGYTF
TRBV30,13,many,TRBJ1-3,CAWRANSGNTIYF
TRBV20-1,13,many,TRBJ1-2,CSAAITGGFGYTF
TRBV7-6,14,many,TRBJ2-6,CASSAYSGANVLTF
TRBV19,18,many,TRBJ1-5,CASSIESPSVTFNQPQHF
TRBV13,14,few,TRBJ1-2,CASSFPSTGEGYTF
TRBV4-2,16,many,TRBJ2-4,CASSQVGDLAKNIQYF
TRBV7-8,15,many,TRBJ2-3,CASSLFVEGADTQYF
TRBV2,14,few,TRBJ1-2,CASRKGSGVSGYTF
TRBV7-8,15,many,TRBJ2-5,CASSSLAGPQETQYF
TRBV7-8,15,many,TRBJ1-2,CASSPTGAPNYGYTF
TRBV7-3,13,many,TRBJ2-1,CASSPREANEQFF
TRBV19,15,.,TRBJ2-2,CASSASTANTGELFF
TRBV29-1,16,many,TRBJ2-7,CSVVGSGQGSSYEQYF
TRBV7-2,17,many,TRBJ1-1,CASSSGSIRGWNTEAFF
TRBV6-2/TRBV6-3,15,many,TRBJ2-1,CASSGEQGSYNEQFF
TRBV7-9,18,many,TRBJ1-4,CASSRRQGAAGRNEKLFF
TRBV7-9,15,many,TRBJ1-2,CASSLEGIATDGYTF
TRBV2,14,.,TRBJ1-1,CASSEDRGSTEAFF
TRBV2,14,many,TRBJ1-6,CASSNTQTGSPLHF
TRBV11-2,16,.,TRBJ1-1,CASSLPPGQLNTEAFF
TRBV4-1,15,many,TRBJ1-6,CASSQEGHNNSPLHF
TRBV9,20,few,TRBJ2-2,CASSPEGPRGGFKRTGELFF
TRBV28,17,many,TRBJ1-2,CASRPFGSDQLSYGYTF
TRBV10-3,11,many,TRBJ2-7,CATRTHYEQYF
TRBV28,14,many,TRBJ2-5,CASSSGGGEETQYF
TRBV7-2,13,many,TRBJ1-5,CASSLIDNQPQHF
TRBV6-2/TRBV6-3,17,many,TRBJ2-1,CASRRYRGDLSYNEQFF
TRBV7-2,14,many,TRBJ1-3,CASSLSPSGNTIYF
TRBV10-3,13,few,TRBJ1-2,CAITPGLENGYTF
TRBV7-9,14,many,TRBJ2-1,CASSPPLAPNEQFF
TRBV3-1,14,.,TRBJ2-7,CASSQGYRGYEQYF
TRBV12-3/TRBV12-4,16,many,TRBJ2-3,CASSPLPRGAADTQYF
TRBV29-1,13,few,TRBJ1-3,CSGRPSSGNTIYF
TRBV11-2,16,many,TRBJ1-5,CASSLEEGAGRQPQHF
TRBV6-2/TRBV6-3,16,many,TRBJ1-5,CASSYLQGQGNQPQHF
TRBV7-9,12,many,TRBJ2-7,CASSGRTGEQYF
TRBV7-9,13,many,TRBJ1-1,CASSPGRLAEAFF
TRBV6-9,17,.,TRBJ2-5,CASSSMGGGPPTETQYF
TRBV29-1,15,many,TRBJ2-2,CSVQIAGETTGELFF
TRBV20-1,15,.,TRBJ2-3,CSAHPPSGGMDTQYF
TRBV20-1,14,many,TRBJ2-1,CSVFSGSPMDEQFF
TRBV5-6,15,.,TRBJ1-2,CASSSLRGTEYGYTF
TRBV7-8,16,many,TRBJ1-3,CASSLGGTGTGNTIYF
TRBV27,14,.,TRBJ2-6,CASSQGSGANVLTF
TRBV5-1,15,.,TRBJ2-3,CASSFTGTGTDTQYF